This TCR beta chain was documented in a study of blood T cell repertoires in COVID-19. Study-wide context: Whether acute or convalescent, the COVID-19 samples came from the United States, Italy and Spain. T cells, B-cell-depleted T cells, or PBMCs supplied cDNA or gDNA.

Original handling: The authors estimated nucleated cell counts from reference gene primer amplification. The method was immunoSEQ multiplex PCR; TCRdb's version includes in-frame clones alone and lacks a portion of them. V and J calls and clone size are given by that table; D and trimming were obtained from the DNA. In the table there are 70,000 to 100,000 clones, approximately 86% of which are singletons. The CDR3 has 13 residues. V dropped 4 bases and J dropped 12; count of bases not matched to a gene: 9. Looked up from germline, CDR1 is SNHLY and CDR2 is FYNNEI. This rearrangement joins TRBV2 to TRBJ2-7; the match to TRBD2 covers 10 bases. The sample taken for sequencing was peripheral blood. This clonotype originated in a man older than 75 with active or convalescent COVID-19. The CDR3 loop reads CASSVAGLANRYF. CDR3 bases: TGTGCCAGCAGTGTGGCGGGACTAGCGAACCGGTACTTC.